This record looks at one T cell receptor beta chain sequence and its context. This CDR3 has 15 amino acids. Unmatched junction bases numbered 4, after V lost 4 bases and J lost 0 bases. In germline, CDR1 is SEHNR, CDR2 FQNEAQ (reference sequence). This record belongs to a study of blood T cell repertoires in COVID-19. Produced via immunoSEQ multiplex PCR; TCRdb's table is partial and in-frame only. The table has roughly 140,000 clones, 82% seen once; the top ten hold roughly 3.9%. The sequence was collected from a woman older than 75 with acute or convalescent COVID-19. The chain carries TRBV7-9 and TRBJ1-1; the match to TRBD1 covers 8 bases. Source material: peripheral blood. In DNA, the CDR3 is TGTGCCAGCAGCTCAAACAGGGGGATGAACACTGAAGCTTTCTTT. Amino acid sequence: CASSSNRGMNTEAFF.